This TCR beta chain was sequenced in a study of CD8+ T cells in alopecia areata. Study information: Treated individuals took tofacitinib by mouth, 5 to 10 mg twice daily.

Extraction and reverse transcription of RNA yielded cDNA as the sequencing template. The protocol was immunoSEQ multiplex PCR, while the TCRdb copy is restricted to in-frame clones and leaves out a portion. The sample lists 100,000 to 150,000 clones, 49% occurring once. The germline V and J ends were trimmed by 2 bases and 4 bases, with 14 bases remaining between them. CDR1 SEHNR and CDR2 FQNEAQ come from the germline V gene (reference sequence). The CDR3 consists of 15 residues. The chain links TRBV7-9 to TRBJ1-2; no clear D gene. This clonotype was sampled from a human donor with alopecia areata. This specimen consisted of CD8+ T cells sorted from blood, obtained at week 0. The CDR3 is CASSLTPLPLYGYTF. CDR3 nucleotide sequence: TGTGCCAGCAGCTTAACGCCGCTCCCGCTCTATGGCTACACCTTC.